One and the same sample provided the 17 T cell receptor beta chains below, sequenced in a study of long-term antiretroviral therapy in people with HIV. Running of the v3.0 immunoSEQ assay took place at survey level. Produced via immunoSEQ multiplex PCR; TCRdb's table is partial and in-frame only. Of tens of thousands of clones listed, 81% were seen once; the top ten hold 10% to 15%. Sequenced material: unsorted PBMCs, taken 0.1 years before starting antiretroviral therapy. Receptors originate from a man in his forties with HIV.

CDR3 residues: CASSDRRGNTIYF. The CDR3 DNA follows: TGCGCCAGTTCCGACAGGAGAGGAAACACCATATATTTT. V usage is TRBV5-1 and J usage is TRBJ1-3; maybe TRBD1 (6 bases). Germline CDR1 is SGHRS and CDR2 is YFSETQ. The CDR3 has 13 amino acids. V was trimmed by 8 bases and J by 4 bases, leaving 13 bases between them.

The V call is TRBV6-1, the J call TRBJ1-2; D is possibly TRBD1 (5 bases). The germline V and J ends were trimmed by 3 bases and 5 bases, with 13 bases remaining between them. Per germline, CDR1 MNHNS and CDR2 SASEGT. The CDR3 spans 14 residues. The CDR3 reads CASSDQGSIYGYTF. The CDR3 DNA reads TGTGCCAGCAGTGATCAGGGCAGCATTTATGGCTACACCTTC.

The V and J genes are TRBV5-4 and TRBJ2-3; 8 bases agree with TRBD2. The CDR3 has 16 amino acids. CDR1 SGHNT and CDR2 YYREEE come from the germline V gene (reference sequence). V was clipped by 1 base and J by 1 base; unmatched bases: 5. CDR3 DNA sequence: TGTGCCAGCAGCTTGAGGCCGGGGGGGGGCACAGATACGCAGTATTTT. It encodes CASSLRPGGGTDTQYF.

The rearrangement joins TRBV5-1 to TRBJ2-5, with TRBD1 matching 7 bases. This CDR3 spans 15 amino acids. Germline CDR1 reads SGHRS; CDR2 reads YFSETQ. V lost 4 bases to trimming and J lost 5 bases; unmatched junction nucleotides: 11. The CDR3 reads CASSPQGGEGETQYF. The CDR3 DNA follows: TGCGCCAGCAGCCCACAAGGGGGCGAGGGTGAGACCCAGTACTTC.

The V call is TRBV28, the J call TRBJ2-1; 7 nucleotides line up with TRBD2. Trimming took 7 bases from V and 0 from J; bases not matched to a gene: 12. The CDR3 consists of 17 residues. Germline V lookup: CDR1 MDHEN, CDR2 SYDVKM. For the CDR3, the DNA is TGTGCCAGCACCCCCGGGGGGACTCCTAGCTCCTACAATGAGCAGTTCTTC. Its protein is CASTPGGTPSSYNEQFF.

The CDR3 sequence: CASRGARIGYGYTF. CDR3 DNA sequence: TGTGCCAGCAGGGGGGCCAGGATTGGCTATGGCTACACCTTC. The chain combines TRBV2 with TRBJ1-2, with D perhaps TRBD1 (6 bases). V lost 6 bases and J lost 4, with 15 bases in between. CDR3 length equals 14 residues. Germline-derived CDR1 and CDR2 are SNHLY and FYNNEI.

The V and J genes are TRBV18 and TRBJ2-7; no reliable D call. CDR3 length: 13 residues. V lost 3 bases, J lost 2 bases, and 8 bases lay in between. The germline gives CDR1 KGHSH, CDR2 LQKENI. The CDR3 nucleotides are TGTGCCAGCTCACCCATCAGCACCTACGAGCAGTACTTC. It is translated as CASSPISTYEQYF.

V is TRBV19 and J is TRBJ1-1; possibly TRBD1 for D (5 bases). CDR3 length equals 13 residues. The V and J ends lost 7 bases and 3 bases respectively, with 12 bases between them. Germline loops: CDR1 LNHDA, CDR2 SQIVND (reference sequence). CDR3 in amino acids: CASNPGTHTEAFF. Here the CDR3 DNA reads TGTGCCAGTAACCCCGGGACCCACACTGAAGCTTTCTTT.

CDR3 loop: CASSLAGRYYEQYF. CDR3 nucleotides: TGTGCCAGCAGCTTAGCCGGCAGATACTACGAGCAGTACTTC. J is TRBJ2-7 and V is TRBV7-9, with D hard to call. Germline V CDR1 and CDR2: SEHNR, FQNEAQ (reference sequence). Trimming stripped 0 bases from V and 3 bases from J, with 9 bases between. The CDR3 length is 14 residues. Together with reference TRBV7-9 and TRBJ2-7, the CDR3 gives the full variable domain: DTGVSQNPRHKITKRGQNVTFRCDPISEHNRLYWYRQTLGQGPEFLTYFQNEAQLEKSRLLSDRFSAERPKGSFSTLEIQRTEQGDSAMYLCASSLAGRYYEQYFGPGTRLTVT.

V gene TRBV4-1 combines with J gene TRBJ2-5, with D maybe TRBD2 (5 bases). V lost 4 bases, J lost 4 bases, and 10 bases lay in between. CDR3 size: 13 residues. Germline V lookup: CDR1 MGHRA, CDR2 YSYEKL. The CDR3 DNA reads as TGCGCCAGCAGCCGGCGGGCATTAGAGACCCAGTACTTC. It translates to CASSRRALETQYF.

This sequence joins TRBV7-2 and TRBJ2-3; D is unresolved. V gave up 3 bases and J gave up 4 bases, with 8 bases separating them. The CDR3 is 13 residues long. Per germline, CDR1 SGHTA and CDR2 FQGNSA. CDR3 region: CASSLRQADTQYF. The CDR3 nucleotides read TGTGCCAGCAGCTTGCGTCAAGCAGATACGCAGTATTTT. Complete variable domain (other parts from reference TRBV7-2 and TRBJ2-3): GAGVSQSPSNKVTEKGKDVELRCDPISGHTALYWYRQSLGQGLEFLIYFQGNSAPDKSGLPSDRFSAERTGGSVSTLTIQRTQQEDSAVYLCASSLRQADTQYFGPGTRLTVL.

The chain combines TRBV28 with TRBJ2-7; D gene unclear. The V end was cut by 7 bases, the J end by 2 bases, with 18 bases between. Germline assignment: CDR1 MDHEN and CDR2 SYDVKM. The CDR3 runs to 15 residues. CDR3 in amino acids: CASNPEIGRTYEQYF. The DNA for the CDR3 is TGTGCCAGCAACCCCGAGATCGGCAGAACCTACGAGCAGTACTTC.

CDR3 sequence (DNA): TGTGCCAGCAGCGTTCGGGTGGACACTGAAGCTTTCTTT. This gives the protein CASSVRVDTEAFF. The V call is TRBV7-3, the J call TRBJ1-1; D unresolved. The V gene's germline CDR1 is SGHTA and CDR2 FQGTGA. Trimming took 5 bases from V and 3 from J, leaving 10 bases between them. The CDR3 is made up of 13 amino acids.

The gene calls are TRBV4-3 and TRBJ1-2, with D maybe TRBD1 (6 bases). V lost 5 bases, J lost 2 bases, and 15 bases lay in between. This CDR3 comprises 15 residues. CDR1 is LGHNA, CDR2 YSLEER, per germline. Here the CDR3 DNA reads TGCGCCAGCAGCTCCCAGTCGAGGGGGAACTATGGCTACACCTTC. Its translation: CASSSQSRGNYGYTF.

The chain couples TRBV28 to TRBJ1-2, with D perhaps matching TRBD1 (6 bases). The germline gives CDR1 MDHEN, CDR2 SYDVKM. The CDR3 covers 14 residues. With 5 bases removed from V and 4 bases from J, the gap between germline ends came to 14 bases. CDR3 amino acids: CASSLSTGLYGYTF. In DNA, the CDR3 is TGTGCCAGCAGTCTGTCGACAGGACTCTATGGCTACACCTTC.

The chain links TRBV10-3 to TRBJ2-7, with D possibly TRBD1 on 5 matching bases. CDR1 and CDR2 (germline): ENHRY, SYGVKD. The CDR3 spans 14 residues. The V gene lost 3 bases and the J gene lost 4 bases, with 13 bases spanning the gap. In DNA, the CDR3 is TGTGCCATCAGTGATGAGACAGTCGGGTACGAGCAGTACTTC. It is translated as CAISDETVGYEQYF.

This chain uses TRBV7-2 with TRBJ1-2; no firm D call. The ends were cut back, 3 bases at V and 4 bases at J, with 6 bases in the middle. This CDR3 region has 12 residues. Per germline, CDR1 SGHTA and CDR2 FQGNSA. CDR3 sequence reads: CASSFISYGYTF. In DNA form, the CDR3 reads TGTGCCAGCAGCTTTATCTCCTATGGCTACACCTTC.